One TCR beta chain is described in this entry. Its antigen is still unknown. This sample is part of a study of shared clonotypes between healthy human individuals. Study as a whole: A donor's plate count was three for CD4 naive and three for CD4 memory; CD8 naive had two and CD8 memory one. The study, taken as a whole, reports: Shared across a few donors were 4% to 6% of the naive CD4 clonotypes.

Naive CD8 cells lacked CD45RO and underwent positive selection for CCR7, leaving out terminally differentiated effector memory CD45RA+ cells. Each sorted subset replicate got 200 ng genomic DNA, roughly 30,000 genomes. Libraries were prepared by immunoSEQ multiplex PCR; TCRdb keeps only in-frame clonotypes and omits some of them. This table holds about 2.1 million clones, 93% found once. The J segment lost 8 bases and the V segment lost 1 base, leaving 6 bases of the junction unmatched. Germline CDR1 reads GTSNPN; CDR2 reads SVGIG (reference sequence). This CDR3 is built from 14 residues. Specimen: naive CD8+ T cells from PBMCs. This clonotype was sampled from a man aged 18 to 29 in good health. Some clones in this sample may be carry-over from other donors' samples. The chain employs TRBV30 and TRBJ2-7, with 12 bases that match TRBD1. The DNA of the CDR3 is TGTGCCTGGAGTGATCCGGGACAGGGGGCTCAGCAGTACTTC. It codes for CAWSDPGQGAQQYF.